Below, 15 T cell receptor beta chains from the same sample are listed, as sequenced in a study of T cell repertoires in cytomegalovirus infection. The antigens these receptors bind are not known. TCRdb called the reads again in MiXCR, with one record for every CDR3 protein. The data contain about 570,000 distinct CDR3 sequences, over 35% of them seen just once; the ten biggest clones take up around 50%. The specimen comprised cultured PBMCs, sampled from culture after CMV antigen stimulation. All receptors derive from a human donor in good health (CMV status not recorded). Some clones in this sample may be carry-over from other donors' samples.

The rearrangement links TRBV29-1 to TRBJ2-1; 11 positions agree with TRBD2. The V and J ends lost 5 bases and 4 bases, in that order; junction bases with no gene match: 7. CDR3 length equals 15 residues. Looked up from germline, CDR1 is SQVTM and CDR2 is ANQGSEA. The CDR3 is CSVRRGTSGYNEQFF. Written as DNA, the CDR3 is TGCAGCGTTCGAAGGGGGACTAGCGGTTACAATGAGCAGTTCTTC.

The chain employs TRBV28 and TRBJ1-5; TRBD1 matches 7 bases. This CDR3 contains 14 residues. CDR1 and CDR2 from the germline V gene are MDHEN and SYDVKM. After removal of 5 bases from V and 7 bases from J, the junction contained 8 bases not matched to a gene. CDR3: CASSLGQVRQPQHF. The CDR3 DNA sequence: TGTGCCAGCAGTCTAGGACAGGTACGGCAGCCCCAGCATTTT. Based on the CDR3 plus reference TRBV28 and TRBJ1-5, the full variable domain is DVKVTQSSRYLVKRTGEKVFLECVQDMDHENMFWYRQDPGLGLRLIYFSYDVKMKEKGDIPEGYSVSREKKERFSLILESASTNQTSMYLCASSLGQVRQPQHFGDGTRLSIL.

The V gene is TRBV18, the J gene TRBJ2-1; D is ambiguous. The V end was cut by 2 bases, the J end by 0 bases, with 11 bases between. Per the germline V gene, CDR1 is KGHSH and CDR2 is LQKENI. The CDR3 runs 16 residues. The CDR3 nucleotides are TGTGCCAGCTCACCAACGATGGTACCCTCCTACAATGAGCAGTTCTTC. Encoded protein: CASSPTMVPSYNEQFF.

CDR3 nucleotides: TGTGCCAGCAGTGTAAAGGGACGGCTGGGGACTGAAGCTTTCTTT. Protein product: CASSVKGRLGTEAFF. V and J are TRBV2 and TRBJ1-1; TRBD1 might be the D (5 bases). This CDR3 has 15 residues. V shed 4 bases and J shed 5 bases, with 17 bases lying between them. In germline, CDR1 is SNHLY, CDR2 FYNNEI. Based on the CDR3 plus reference TRBV2 and TRBJ1-1, the full variable domain is EPEVTQTPSHQVTQMGQEVILRCVPISNHLYFYWYRQILGQKVEFLVSFYNNEISEKSEIFDDQFSVERPDGSNFTLKIRSTKLEDSAMYFCASSVKGRLGTEAFFGQGTRLTVV.

In nucleotides, the CDR3 is TGTGCCAGTAGGCCCCGACGGGAGGATACGCAGTATTTT. Amino acid sequence: CASRPRREDTQYF. The chain uses TRBV19 and TRBJ2-3; D perhaps matches TRBD2 (6 bases). This CDR3 has 13 residues. V was pared by 6 bases and J by 6 bases, with 13 bases between. Germline assignment: CDR1 LNHDA and CDR2 SQIVND (reference sequence). Variable domain in full (rest from reference TRBV19 and TRBJ2-3): DGGITQSPKYLFRKEGQNVTLSCEQNLNHDAMYWYRQDPGQGLRLIYYSQIVNDFQKGDIAEGYSVSREKKESFPLTVTSAQKNPTAFYLCASRPRREDTQYFGPGTRLTVL.

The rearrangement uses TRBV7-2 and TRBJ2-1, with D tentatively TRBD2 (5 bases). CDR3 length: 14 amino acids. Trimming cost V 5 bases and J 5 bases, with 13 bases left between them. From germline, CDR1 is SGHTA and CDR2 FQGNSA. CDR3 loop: CASSLSGIDNEQFF. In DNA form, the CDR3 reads TGTGCCAGCAGCCTGTCGGGGATTGACAATGAGCAGTTCTTC.

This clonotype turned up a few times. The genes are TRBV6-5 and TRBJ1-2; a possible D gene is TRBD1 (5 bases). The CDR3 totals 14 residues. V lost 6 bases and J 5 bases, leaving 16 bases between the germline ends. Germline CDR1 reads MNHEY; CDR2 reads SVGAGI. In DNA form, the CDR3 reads TGTGCCAGCAGCCTCACCGGGGCGGGGTATGGCTACACCTTC. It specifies CASSLTGAGYGYTF.

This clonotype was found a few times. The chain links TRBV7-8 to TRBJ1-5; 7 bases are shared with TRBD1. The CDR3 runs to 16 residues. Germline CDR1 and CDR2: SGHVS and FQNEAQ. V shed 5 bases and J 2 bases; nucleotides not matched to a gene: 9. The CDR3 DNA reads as TGTGCCAGCAGCCCCTGGCGGACAGGTCGCAATCAGCCCCAGCATTTT. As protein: CASSPWRTGRNQPQHF.

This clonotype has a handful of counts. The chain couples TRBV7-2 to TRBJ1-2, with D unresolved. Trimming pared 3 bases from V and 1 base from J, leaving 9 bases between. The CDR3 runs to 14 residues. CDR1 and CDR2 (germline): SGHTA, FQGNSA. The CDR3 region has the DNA TGTGCCAGCAGCTTCCAGCCCAGTAACTATGGCTACACCTTC. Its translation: CASSFQPSNYGYTF.

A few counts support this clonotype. In nucleotides, the CDR3 is TGTGCCAGCACCCCCCGGGACACCCGATTTTATACGCAGTATTTT. Protein sequence: CASTPRDTRFYTQYF. The chain employs TRBV6-1 and TRBJ2-3, with a tentative D call TRBD1 (6 bases). V lost 7 bases and J 7 bases, leaving 21 bases between the germline ends. The CDR3 is 15 amino acids. Germline values: CDR1 MNHNS, CDR2 SASEGT.

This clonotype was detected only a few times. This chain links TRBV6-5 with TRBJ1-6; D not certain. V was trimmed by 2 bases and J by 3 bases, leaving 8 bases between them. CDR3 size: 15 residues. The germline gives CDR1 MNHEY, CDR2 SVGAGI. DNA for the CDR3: TGTGCCAGCAGTTACGGCGACCTCTATAATTCACCCCTCCACTTT. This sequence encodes CASSYGDLYNSPLHF.

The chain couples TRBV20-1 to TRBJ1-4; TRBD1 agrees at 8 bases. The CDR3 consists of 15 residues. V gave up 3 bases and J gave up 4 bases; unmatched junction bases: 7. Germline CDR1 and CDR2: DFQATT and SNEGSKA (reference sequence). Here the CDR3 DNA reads TGCAGTGCTAGTCTACAGGGGGGCCTTAATGAAAAACTGTTTTTT. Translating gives CSASLQGGLNEKLFF.

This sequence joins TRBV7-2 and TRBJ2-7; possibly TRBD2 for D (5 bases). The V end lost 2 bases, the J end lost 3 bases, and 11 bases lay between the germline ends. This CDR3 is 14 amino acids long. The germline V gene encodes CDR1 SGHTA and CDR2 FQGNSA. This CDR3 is CASSLQAGGYEQYF. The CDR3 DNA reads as TGTGCCAGCAGCTTACAGGCGGGCGGCTACGAGCAGTACTTC.

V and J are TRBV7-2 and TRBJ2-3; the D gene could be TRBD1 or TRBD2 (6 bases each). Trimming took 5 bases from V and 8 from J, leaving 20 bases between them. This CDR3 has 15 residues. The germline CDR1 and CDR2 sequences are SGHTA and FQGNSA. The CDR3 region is CASSQEGGLASTQYF. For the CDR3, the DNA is TGTGCCAGCAGCCAGGAAGGGGGACTGGCAAGTACGCAGTATTTT.

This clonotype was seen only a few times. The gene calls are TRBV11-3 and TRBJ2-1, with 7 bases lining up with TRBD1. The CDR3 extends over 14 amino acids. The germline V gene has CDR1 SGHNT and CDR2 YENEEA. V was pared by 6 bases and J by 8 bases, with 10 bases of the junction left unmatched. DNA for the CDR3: TGTGCCAGCAGTTCCGGACAGGCCAGGGATGAGCAGTTCTTC. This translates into CASSSGQARDEQFF.